The 23 T cell receptor beta chains in this list originate from one sample, sequenced in a study of blood T cell repertoires in COVID-19 (dated by TCRdb to 2018 to 2020). The library was generated by the immunoSEQ multiplex PCR assay. Entries here come from immuneACCESS through TCRdb and include only in-frame sequences with V and J called. Some clones fail to appear in such tables; in the studies checked, an unresolved V gene covers under half of the shortfall, and the cause of the remainder is unknown. The sample table lists around 30,000 clones, roughly 80% of them with a count of one. The leading ten clones occupy roughly 8.5% of the sample. The material sequenced was peripheral blood. These receptors all stem from a woman in her 70s with active or convalescent COVID-19.

This chain uses TRBV3-1 (or the pseudogene TRBV3-2) with TRBJ1-6; the match to TRBD1 covers 7 bases. CDR1 is LGHDT, CDR2 YNNKEL, per germline (reference sequence). The length of the CDR3 is 13 residues. With 6 bases clipped from V and 7 bases from J, the junction kept 3 bases outside the gene matches. CDR3 in DNA: TGTGCCAGCAGTCGGACAGGAAATTCACCCCTCCACTTT. Translated, it gives CASSRTGNSPLHF.

The V and J genes are TRBV19 and TRBJ2-7; D unresolved. Trimming took 4 bases from V and 0 from J, leaving 10 bases between them. CDR1 and CDR2 from the germline V gene are LNHDA and SQIVND (reference sequence). The CDR3 spans 14 residues. The CDR3 DNA reads TGTGCCAGTAGTAAATTGAGGAGCTCCTACGAGCAGTACTTC. Encoded protein: CASSKLRSSYEQYF.

CDR3 nucleotides: TGTGCCATCAGGGGAACTAGCGGCCCCTACGAGCAGTACTTC. Residues: CAIRGTSGPYEQYF. J is TRBJ2-7 and V is TRBV10-3; 8 bases fit TRBD2. The CDR3 runs to 14 residues. The V segment lost 6 bases and the J segment 2 bases; nucleotides outside the gene matches: 6. Germline V gives CDR1 ENHRY, CDR2 SYGVKD.

This chain connects TRBV5-1 to TRBJ1-2; TRBD1 aligns across 9 bases. V gave up 0 bases and J gave up 3 bases; unmatched junction bases: 3. In germline, CDR1 is SGHRS, CDR2 YFSETQ. The CDR3 is 15 residues long. The CDR3 nucleotides are TGCGCCAGCAGCTTGGACAGGGGGCTTTACTATGGCTACACCTTC. It specifies CASSLDRGLYYGYTF.

This clone has a single count. This chain joins TRBV4-1 and TRBJ1-2; D not certain. CDR3 size: 12 residues. Germline V gene lookup returns CDR1 MGHRA and CDR2 YSYEKL. Trimming shortened V by 4 bases and J by 8 bases, and 11 bases separated the two germline ends. The CDR3 here is CASSLRGNGYTF. The CDR3 nucleotides are TGCGCCAGCAGCCTGCGCGGTAACGGCTACACCTTC.

The chain couples TRBV18 to TRBJ1-1; 12 bases map to TRBD1. The CDR3 has 18 amino acids. CDR1 KGHSH and CDR2 LQKENI come from the germline V gene. The junction had 8 bases not matched to a gene; V was cut back by 0 bases and J by 3 bases. This chain's CDR3 is CASSPPGQGALLDTEAFF. CDR3 coding DNA: TGTGCCAGCTCACCACCGGGACAGGGGGCGCTTTTGGACACTGAAGCTTTCTTT.

The chain's CDR3 is CASSGGDTRNYEQYF. CDR3 in DNA: TGCGCCAGCAGCGGGGGGGACACAAGGAACTACGAGCAGTACTTC. V and J are TRBV5-1 and TRBJ2-7, with D tentatively TRBD2 (7 bases). Germline V gene data show CDR1 as SGHRS and CDR2 as YFSETQ. The length of the CDR3 is 15 residues. Between the trimmed V and J ends, which lost 4 bases and 3 bases, there was a span of 17 bases.

J is TRBJ1-2 and V is TRBV7-2, with a weak D call TRBD1 (6 bases). Trimming left V 2 bases short and J 2 bases short, with 9 bases between. The CDR3 totals 14 residues. CDR1 SGHTA and CDR2 FQGNSA come from the germline V gene. CDR3 nucleotides: TGTGCCAGCAGCTTACCAGGGGTCAACTATGGCTACACCTTC. It translates to CASSLPGVNYGYTF.

This clone was seen a few times. The J gene is TRBJ2-1, the V gene TRBV6-1, with 8 nucleotides matching TRBD2. The J segment lost 8 bases and the V segment lost 8 bases, leaving 8 bases of the junction unmatched. This CDR3 region has 13 residues. The germline V gene encodes CDR1 MNHNS and CDR2 SASEGT. The CDR3 region is CASSGTRWDEQFF. The CDR3 nucleotides are TGTGCCAGCTCGGGGACTAGATGGGATGAGCAGTTCTTC.

The CDR3 DNA is TGTGCCAGCAGCCCCTCTACCGGGGAGCTGTTTTTT. Translation: CASSPSTGELFF. The chain joins TRBV7-2 to TRBJ2-2; no definite D call. Trimming shortened V by 5 bases and J by 5 bases, and 6 bases separated the two germline ends. The germline CDR1 and CDR2 sequences are SGHTA and FQGNSA. The CDR3 loop spans 12 amino acids.

This clone was counted a single time. V usage is TRBV11-3 and J usage is TRBJ2-1; D is unclear. The CDR3 spans 15 residues. The germline gives CDR1 SGHNT, CDR2 YENEEA. V lost 1 base to trimming and J lost 0 bases, with 7 bases between them. The CDR3 loop is CASSLGASSYNEQFF. The CDR3 DNA reads as TGTGCCAGCAGCTTAGGAGCGAGCTCCTACAATGAGCAGTTCTTC.

This clone came up once. The CDR3 sequence: CAISVQPPSSTDTQYF. CDR3 nucleotide sequence: TGTGCCATCAGTGTACAGCCCCCGTCTAGCACAGATACGCAGTATTTT. The chain recombines TRBV10-3 with TRBJ2-3; the D is unclear. V lost 4 bases and J 0 bases, leaving 14 bases between the germline ends. This CDR3 region has 16 residues. The germline V gene encodes CDR1 ENHRY and CDR2 SYGVKD.

This chain's CDR3 is CASSIDRGHLEQYF. The CDR3 DNA reads TGTGCCAGCAGCATTGACAGGGGGCATTTAGAGCAGTACTTC. V usage is TRBV6-2 or TRBV6-3 and J usage is TRBJ2-7; 10 nucleotides agree with TRBD1. The CDR3 consists of 14 residues. J gave up 7 bases and V 6 bases, and 9 bases lay outside the gene matches. Germline V lookup: CDR1 MNHEY, CDR2 SVGEGT.

The genes are TRBV11-2 and TRBJ2-1; 8 nucleotides line up with TRBD2. The CDR3 is 15 amino acids. V lost 2 bases, J lost 6 bases, and 6 bases stayed unmatched. Germline CDR1 is SGHAT and CDR2 is FQNNGV. The CDR3 loop is CASSLLGRGSNEQFF. CDR3 coding DNA: TGTGCCAGCAGCTTACTCGGGAGGGGCTCCAATGAGCAGTTCTTC.

This chain uses TRBV7-2 with TRBJ1-3, with TRBD1 matching 7 bases. The V segment lost 5 bases and the J segment 8 bases; nucleotides outside the gene matches: 6. The CDR3 sequence is 13 residues long. Germline V CDR1 and CDR2: SGHTA, FQGNSA. CDR3 DNA: TGTGCCAGCAGCCTAAGACAGGGACACACCATATATTTT. This codes for CASSLRQGHTIYF.

The chain combines TRBV28 with TRBJ2-3, with D perhaps TRBD2 (5 bases). From germline, CDR1 is MDHEN and CDR2 SYDVKM. V dropped 5 bases and J dropped 6 bases, with 24 bases sitting between them. This CDR3 spans 17 amino acids. CDR3 nucleotide sequence: TGTGCCAGCAGTGGCATAGAAATAGAGGGAAGGTTGGATACGCAGTATTTT. This encodes CASSGIEIEGRLDTQYF.

This chain connects TRBV9 to TRBJ1-3; D gene uncertain. V lost 0 bases and J lost 8, with 15 bases in between. Germline V CDR1 and CDR2: SGDLS, YYNGEE. This CDR3 is 15 amino acids long. CDR3 amino acids: CASSVGAGGSDTIYF. The CDR3 bases are TGTGCCAGCAGCGTAGGGGCAGGAGGGTCGGACACCATATATTTT.

The gene calls are TRBV5-4 and TRBJ2-1; 8 bases align to TRBD1. This CDR3 is 16 amino acids long. The germline gives CDR1 SGHNT, CDR2 YYREEE (reference sequence). V was clipped by 3 bases and J by 5 bases; unmatched bases: 10. The chain's CDR3 is CASSSKTGANDNEQFF. The CDR3 DNA is TGTGCCAGCAGCTCGAAGACAGGGGCAAACGACAATGAGCAGTTCTTC. Full variable domain (outside the CDR3, taken from reference TRBV5-4 and TRBJ2-1): ETGVTQSPTHLIKTRGQQVTLRCSSQSGHNTVSWYQQALGQGPQFIFQYYREEENGRGNFPPRFSGLQFPNYSSELNVNALELDDSALYLCASSSKTGANDNEQFFGPGTRLTVL.

This sequence joins TRBV7-2 and TRBJ2-1; 7 bases match TRBD1. The germline CDR1 and CDR2 sequences are SGHTA and FQGNSA. CDR3 size: 14 residues. Losses at the gene ends were 5 bases for V and 3 bases for J; bases not matched to a gene: 4. The CDR3, as DNA: TGTGCCAGCAGCCACCGGGACAGCTACAATGAGCAGTTCTTC. Translated: CASSHRDSYNEQFF. Using reference TRBV7-2 and TRBJ2-1 for the parts outside the CDR3, the full variable domain is GAGVSQSPSNKVTEKGKDVELRCDPISGHTALYWYRQSLGQGLEFLIYFQGNSAPDKSGLPSDRFSAERTGGSVSTLTIQRTQQEDSAVYLCASSHRDSYNEQFFGPGTRLTVL.

V usage is TRBV7-3 and J usage is TRBJ1-3, with 8 bases identical to TRBD1. The germline V gene has CDR1 SGHTA and CDR2 FQGTGA. Losses at the gene ends were 5 bases for V and 3 bases for J; bases not matched to a gene: 9. The CDR3 extends over 16 amino acids. CDR3: CASSAAGGSGGNTIYF. The CDR3 DNA is TGTGCCAGCAGCGCCGCAGGGGGCTCGGGTGGAAACACCATATATTTT. Drawing the rest from reference TRBV7-3 and TRBJ1-3, the complete variable domain is GAGVSQTPSNKVTEKGKYVELRCDPISGHTALYWYRQSLGQGPEFLIYFQGTGAADDSGLPNDRFFAVRPEGSVSTLKIQRTERGDSAVYLCASSAAGGSGGNTIYFGEGSWLTVV.

J is TRBJ2-3 and V is TRBV4-3; TRBD2 might be the D (5 bases). Deletions cut 0 bases from V and 2 bases from J, with 24 bases between. The germline V gene has CDR1 LGHNA and CDR2 YSLEER. This CDR3 comprises 20 residues. This CDR3 reads CASSQEGRSRSTRNTDTQYF. The CDR3 nucleotides are TGCGCCAGCAGCCAAGAAGGCAGATCCCGGAGTACTAGGAACACAGATACGCAGTATTTT.

This chain joins TRBV7-9 and TRBJ2-3; D perhaps matches TRBD1 (6 bases). CDR3 length equals 15 residues. CDR1 SEHNR and CDR2 FQNEAQ come from the germline V gene (reference sequence). Trimming removed 1 base from V and 5 bases from J, with 13 bases in between. The CDR3: CASSLETGFGDTQYF. The DNA for the CDR3 is TGTGCCAGCAGCTTAGAAACAGGGTTCGGAGATACGCAGTATTTT.

The V and J genes are TRBV14 and TRBJ2-2; no reliable D call. This CDR3 contains 13 residues. The V end lost 2 bases, the J end lost 8 bases, and 9 bases lay between the germline ends. Germline V gene data show CDR1 as SGHDN and CDR2 as FVKESK. This CDR3 is CASSQRMAGELFF. CDR3 nucleotides: TGTGCCAGCAGCCAAAGAATGGCAGGGGAGCTGTTTTTT.